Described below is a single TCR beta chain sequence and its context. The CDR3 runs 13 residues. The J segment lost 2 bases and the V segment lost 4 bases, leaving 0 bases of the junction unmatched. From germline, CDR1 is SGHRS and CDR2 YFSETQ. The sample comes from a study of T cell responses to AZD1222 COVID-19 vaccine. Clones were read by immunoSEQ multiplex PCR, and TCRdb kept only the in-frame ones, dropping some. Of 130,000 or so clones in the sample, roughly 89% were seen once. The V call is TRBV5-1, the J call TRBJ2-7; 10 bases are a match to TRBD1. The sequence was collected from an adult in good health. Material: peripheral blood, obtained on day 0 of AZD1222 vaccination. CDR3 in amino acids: CASSDRGPYEQYF. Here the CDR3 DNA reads TGCGCCAGCAGCGACAGGGGGCCCTACGAGCAGTACTTC.